The 22 T cell receptor beta chains below all came from one sample that was sequenced in a study of blood T cell repertoires in COVID-19. The assay was immunoSEQ multiplex PCR, and TCRdb's table has in-frame clones only and misses some. The sample has around 100,000 clones, roughly 92% seen once. The sample was peripheral blood. The receptors derive from a woman between 50 and 59 years old with COVID-19, enrolled during active disease.

This sequence joins TRBV24-1 and TRBJ2-3, with unresolved D. Germline V CDR1 and CDR2: KGHDR, SFDVKD. Trimming took off 3 bases at V and 3 bases at J, with 12 bases between the two ends. The CDR3 totals 15 residues. The CDR3 bases are TGTGCCACCAGTGATCTTAACCCCGGGACAGATACGCAGTATTTT. Translation: CATSDLNPGTDTQYF.

This clone was seen once. The chain is built from TRBV28 and TRBJ2-2; no firm D call. Germline CDR1 and CDR2: MDHEN and SYDVKM. CDR3 length: 14 amino acids. V lost 2 bases and J lost 2, with 6 bases in between. CDR3 in amino acids: CASSLISNTGELFF. The DNA for the CDR3 is TGTGCCAGCAGTTTAATCTCTAACACCGGGGAGCTGTTTTTT.

The rearrangement links TRBV5-4 to TRBJ1-1; D call uncertain. Germline V gene lookup returns CDR1 SGHNT and CDR2 YYREEE (reference sequence). The CDR3 extends over 13 amino acids. V lost 4 bases to trimming and J lost 1 base, with 8 bases between them. For the CDR3, the DNA is TGTGCCAGCAGCGTGAGAAAGAACACTGAAGCTTTCTTT. Encoded protein: CASSVRKNTEAFF. Full variable domain (outside the CDR3, taken from reference TRBV5-4 and TRBJ1-1): ETGVTQSPTHLIKTRGQQVTLRCSSQSGHNTVSWYQQALGQGPQFIFQYYREEENGRGNFPPRFSGLQFPNYSSELNVNALELDDSALYLCASSVRKNTEAFFGQGTRLTVV.

The J gene is TRBJ2-3, the V gene TRBV9, with unresolved D. The CDR3 covers 14 residues. Trimming took off 6 bases at V and 2 bases at J, with 13 bases between the two ends. From germline, CDR1 is SGDLS and CDR2 YYNGEE. The CDR3 DNA reads as TGTGCCAGCACCCCGCCAGATTACACAGATACGCAGTATTTT. This translates into CASTPPDYTDTQYF.

This clone was observed a single time. The V gene is TRBV5-5, the J gene TRBJ1-5; tentatively, D is TRBD1 (6 bases). Per the germline V gene, CDR1 is SGHKS and CDR2 is YYEKEE (reference sequence). There are 18 residues in the CDR3. Trimming stripped 2 bases from V and 4 bases from J, with 22 bases between. This CDR3 is CASSLTGRSVGGNQPQHF. The CDR3 bases are TGTGCCAGCAGCTTAACAGGGCGTAGCGTCGGCGGTAATCAGCCCCAGCATTTT.

The V and J genes are TRBV19 and TRBJ1-5; 7 bases agree with TRBD1. Losses at the gene ends were 5 bases for V and 0 bases for J; bases not matched to a gene: 7. CDR1 and CDR2 (germline): LNHDA, SQIVND (reference sequence). The CDR3 contains 16 residues. CDR3 residues: CASSPGGHHSNQPQHF. CDR3 bases: TGTGCCAGTAGTCCAGGGGGACATCATAGCAATCAGCCCCAGCATTTT.

The V and J genes are TRBV28 and TRBJ1-4; 8 nucleotides match TRBD1. V lost 3 bases and J lost 4; bases outside the gene matches: 4. CDR3 size: 15 residues. Germline V gives CDR1 MDHEN, CDR2 SYDVKM. Here the CDR3 DNA reads TGTGCCAGCAGTTTTGGGGACAGGAGTAATGAAAAACTGTTTTTT. This translates into CASSFGDRSNEKLFF.

The genes are TRBV6-5 and TRBJ1-2; 8 nucleotides line up with TRBD1. V lost 0 bases to trimming and J lost 8 bases; unmatched junction nucleotides: 8. The CDR3 runs to 15 residues. Germline V gene lookup returns CDR1 MNHEY and CDR2 SVGAGI. The CDR3 nucleotides read TGTGCCAGCAGTTACTCCTCAGGGGGCGTCTTGGGCTACACCTTC. This gives the protein CASSYSSGGVLGYTF.

V usage is TRBV4-2 and J usage is TRBJ2-1, with 11 bases identical to TRBD2. This CDR3 comprises 17 residues. In germline, CDR1 is LGHNA, CDR2 YNFKEQ. The J segment lost 7 bases and the V segment lost 0 bases, leaving 8 bases of the junction unmatched. The CDR3 spells CASSQDQLAGGRNEQFF. The CDR3, as DNA: TGTGCCAGCAGCCAAGATCAGCTAGCGGGGGGAAGGAATGAGCAGTTCTTC.

The CDR3 region is CASRASGGSYEQYV. DNA of the CDR3: TGTGCCAGCAGGGCTAGCGGGGGATCCTACGAGCAGTACGTC. V and J are TRBV11-2 and TRBJ2-7; 10 nucleotides agree with TRBD2. This CDR3 is 14 amino acids long. Losses at the gene ends were 6 bases for V and 1 base for J; bases not matched to a gene: 3. CDR1 and CDR2 (germline): SGHAT, FQNNGV.

The chain joins TRBV12-3 or TRBV12-4 to TRBJ2-7; tentative D call: TRBD1 (6 bases). This CDR3 contains 13 residues. Trimming shortened V by 8 bases and J by 6 bases, and 17 bases separated the two germline ends. CDR3 residues: CASLRGNSFEQYF. DNA for the CDR3: TGTGCCAGCCTCAGGGGCAATTCGTTCGAGCAGTACTTC.

This chain uses TRBV19 with TRBJ2-1; possibly TRBD2 for D (5 bases). The germline gives CDR1 LNHDA, CDR2 SQIVND (reference sequence). The CDR3 loop spans 16 amino acids. V was pared by 6 bases and J by 3 bases, with 18 bases between. This chain's CDR3 is CASRRAGRGGYNEQFF. Written as DNA, the CDR3 is TGTGCCAGTAGGAGGGCAGGAAGAGGTGGCTACAATGAGCAGTTCTTC.

This clone has only one observation. This chain connects TRBV6-5 to TRBJ1-2; D remains unclear. The V gene lost 5 bases and the J gene lost 7 bases, with 14 bases spanning the gap. Germline V gene data show CDR1 as MNHEY and CDR2 as SVGAGI. This CDR3 has 13 amino acids. CDR3 in amino acids: CASSMGGAGGYTF. The CDR3 DNA reads as TGTGCCAGCAGTATGGGAGGTGCTGGTGGCTACACCTTC.

This chain connects TRBV6-5 to TRBJ1-1, with D uncertain. Germline V lookup: CDR1 MNHEY, CDR2 SVGAGI. Deletions cut 8 bases from V and 11 bases from J, with 12 bases between. The CDR3 is 10 residues long. DNA for the CDR3: TGTGCCAGCCAAGCCCCCGGGGCTTTCTTT. This translates into CASQAPGAFF.

This chain connects TRBV5-4 to TRBJ1-6; TRBD1 matches at 8 bases. V lost 4 bases to trimming and J lost 7 bases; unmatched junction nucleotides: 4. Germline CDR1 SGHNT, CDR2 YYREEE (reference sequence). The CDR3 totals 14 residues. CDR3 in DNA: TGTGCCAGCAGCAAGGGACAGGACAATTCACCCCTCCACTTT. It translates to CASSKGQDNSPLHF.

V is TRBV2 and J is TRBJ2-3; 12 positions match TRBD2. Unmatched junction bases numbered 7, after V lost 5 bases and J lost 7 bases. Germline V gene lookup returns CDR1 SNHLY and CDR2 FYNNEI. The CDR3 has 15 residues. CDR3 sequence (DNA): TGTGCCAGCAGTCTCCGACTAGCGGGGGTTTATACGCAGTATTTT. Protein: CASSLRLAGVYTQYF.

The gene calls are TRBV3-1 (or the pseudogene TRBV3-2) and TRBJ1-2, with 7 bases aligning to TRBD1. The CDR3 sequence is 13 residues long. Unmatched junction bases numbered 3, after V lost 3 bases and J lost 5 bases. The germline gives CDR1 LGHDT, CDR2 YNNKEL (reference sequence). CDR3 sequence reads: CASSQDRIYGYTF. CDR3 bases: TGTGCCAGCAGCCAGGACAGGATTTATGGCTACACCTTC.

The chain is built from TRBV7-6 and TRBJ1-3, with no clear D. Looked up from germline, CDR1 is SGHVS and CDR2 is FNYEAQ. There are 15 residues in the CDR3. Trimming removed 2 bases from V and 3 bases from J, with 11 bases in between. In DNA form, the CDR3 reads TGTGCCAGCAGCTTACAGTCGGGGATTGGAAACACCATATATTTT. Translating gives CASSLQSGIGNTIYF.

This clone was observed a single time. This chain connects TRBV20-1 to TRBJ1-6; possible D gene TRBD1, 5 bases. This CDR3 comprises 16 residues. Trimming pared 3 bases from V and 0 bases from J, leaving 12 bases between. CDR1 is DFQATT, CDR2 SNEGSKA, per germline (reference sequence). The CDR3 sequence is CSASLGDISYNSPLHF. CDR3 nucleotide sequence: TGCAGTGCTAGTTTAGGGGATATCTCCTATAATTCACCCCTCCACTTT.

The chain has TRBV19 and TRBJ1-2, with 7 bases that match TRBD1. Trimming removed 3 bases from V and 4 bases from J; junction bases left unmatched: 2. This CDR3 region has 13 residues. CDR1 and CDR2 (germline): LNHDA, SQIVND (reference sequence). CDR3 region: CASSMGQSYGYTF. The CDR3 nucleotides read TGTGCCAGTAGTATGGGACAGAGCTATGGCTACACCTTC.

The V and J genes are TRBV28 and TRBJ1-2, with D maybe TRBD1 (5 bases). The CDR3 runs to 15 residues. Per the germline V gene, CDR1 is MDHEN and CDR2 is SYDVKM. Trimming removed 3 bases at V and 8 bases at J, with 19 bases between. The DNA of the CDR3 is TGTGCCAGCAGTTTCCAACTGGGGGGTTTGGGAGGCTACACCTTC. Residues: CASSFQLGGLGGYTF.

The chain carries TRBV28 and TRBJ2-7, with a tentative D call TRBD1 (5 bases). The germline gives CDR1 MDHEN, CDR2 SYDVKM. The CDR3 runs to 14 residues. V lost 5 bases and J 4 bases, leaving 15 bases between the germline ends. CDR3 sequence reads: CASSPGRTLYEQYV. CDR3 nucleotides: TGTGCCAGCAGTCCCGGCCGGACACTGTACGAGCAGTACGTC.